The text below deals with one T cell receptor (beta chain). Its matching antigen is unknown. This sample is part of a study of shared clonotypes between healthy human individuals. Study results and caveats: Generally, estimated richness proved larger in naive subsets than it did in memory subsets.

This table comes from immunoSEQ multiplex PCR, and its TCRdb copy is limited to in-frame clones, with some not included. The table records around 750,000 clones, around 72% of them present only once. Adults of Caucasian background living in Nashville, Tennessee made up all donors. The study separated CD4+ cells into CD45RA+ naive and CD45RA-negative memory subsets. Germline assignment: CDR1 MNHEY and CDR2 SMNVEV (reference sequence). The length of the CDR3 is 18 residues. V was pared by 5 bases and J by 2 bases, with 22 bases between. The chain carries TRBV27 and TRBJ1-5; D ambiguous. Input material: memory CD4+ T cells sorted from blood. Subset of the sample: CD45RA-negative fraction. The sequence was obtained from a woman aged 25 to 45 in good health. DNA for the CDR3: TGTGCCAGCAGTCCCCTCTCTGTCTGGGATACGCGCAATCAGCCCCAGCATTTT. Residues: CASSPLSVWDTRNQPQHF.